These 16 T cell receptor beta chains were sequenced from one sample in a study of cytomegalovirus exposure and HLA in healthy donors. Only in-frame clones appear in the TCRdb table, and some are missing; sequencing was by immunoSEQ multiplex PCR. Among roughly 50,000 clones, around nine tenths were seen once, and the ten largest hold around 9.2%. Input material: PBMCs. These receptors originate from a woman younger than 35 in good health and CMV-seropositive.

The V gene is TRBV5-4, the J gene TRBJ1-4, with 9 bases lining up with TRBD1. Germline lookup yields CDR1 SGHNT and CDR2 YYREEE (reference sequence). The CDR3 is 14 residues long. V dropped 4 bases and J dropped 8; count of bases not matched to a gene: 6. The CDR3 bases are TGTGCCAGCAGCCCGCGGGACAGGGAAGAAAAACTGTTTTTT. This encodes CASSPRDREEKLFF.

V gene TRBV11-2 combines with J gene TRBJ1-3; D might be TRBD1 (5 bases). V lost 2 bases to trimming and J lost 8 bases, with 10 bases between them. Per germline, CDR1 SGHAT and CDR2 FQNNGV. The CDR3 spans 13 residues. The CDR3 loop reads CASSLQGFDTIYF. The CDR3 DNA sequence: TGTGCCAGCAGCTTACAGGGATTTGACACCATATATTTT.

The chain recombines TRBV28 with TRBJ2-3; maybe TRBD2 (6 bases). The CDR3 extends over 13 amino acids. Trimming stripped 6 bases from V and 5 bases from J, with 12 bases between. CDR1 is MDHEN, CDR2 SYDVKM, per germline. The CDR3 reads CASSLDGGDTQYF. The CDR3 region has the DNA TGTGCCAGCAGCTTGGACGGGGGAGATACGCAGTATTTT. The whole variable domain, filled in from reference TRBV28 and TRBJ2-3, reads DVKVTQSSRYLVKRTGEKVFLECVQDMDHENMFWYRQDPGLGLRLIYFSYDVKMKEKGDIPEGYSVSREKKERFSLILESASTNQTSMYLCASSLDGGDTQYFGPGTRLTVL.

This chain uses TRBV9 with TRBJ2-3; D unresolved. This CDR3 region has 14 residues. Trimming pared 2 bases from V and 2 bases from J, leaving 9 bases between. The germline V gene has CDR1 SGDLS and CDR2 YYNGEE. Written as DNA, the CDR3 is TGTGCCAGCAGCGTTGGGCACAACACAGATACGCAGTATTTT. It translates to CASSVGHNTDTQYF.

J is TRBJ2-1 and V is TRBV5-4; D remains unclear. Germline CDR1 and CDR2: SGHNT and YYREEE (reference sequence). Trimming removed 0 bases from V and 5 bases from J, with 6 bases in between. The CDR3 is 13 residues long. The DNA for the CDR3 is TGTGCCAGCAGCTTGGCACCGGACAATGAGCAGTTCTTC. Its translation is CASSLAPDNEQFF.

V usage is TRBV5-1 and J usage is TRBJ1-1; no clear D gene. This CDR3 spans 15 amino acids. Between the trimmed V and J ends, which lost 5 bases and 1 base, there was a span of 15 bases. Germline V CDR1 and CDR2: SGHRS, YFSETQ. The CDR3, as DNA: TGCGCCAGCAGATCTGTCAGCCGACAGAACACTGAAGCTTTCTTT. Its protein product is CASRSVSRQNTEAFF.

This chain connects TRBV4-2 to TRBJ1-2; D remains unclear. The CDR3 extends over 16 amino acids. Deletions cut 3 bases from V and 0 bases from J, with 14 bases between. The germline V gene encodes CDR1 LGHNA and CDR2 YNFKEQ. The CDR3 region is CASSQKDRRANYGYTF. The CDR3 coding sequence is TGTGCCAGCAGCCAGAAGGATAGACGGGCTAACTATGGCTACACCTTC.

V usage is TRBV6-1 and J usage is TRBJ2-7; 9 nucleotides line up with TRBD1. V gave up 6 bases and J gave up 6 bases; unmatched junction bases: 9. Germline V gene lookup returns CDR1 MNHNS and CDR2 SASEGT. This CDR3 region has 14 residues. The CDR3 protein is CASSTTGGRGEQYF. DNA of the CDR3: TGTGCCAGCAGCACTACAGGGGGCCGGGGCGAGCAGTACTTC.

This chain links TRBV6-5 with TRBJ1-2, with 9 bases identical to TRBD1. The trim removed 5 bases at V and 8 bases at J, leaving 9 bases unmatched. In germline, CDR1 is MNHEY, CDR2 SVGAGI. The CDR3 contains 14 residues. The CDR3 reads CASSETDRGQGYTF. CDR3 DNA: TGTGCCAGCAGTGAAACGGACAGGGGACAGGGCTACACCTTC.

The gene calls are TRBV28 and TRBJ2-4, with TRBD2 matching over 10 bases. The CDR3 is made up of 15 amino acids. Germline V gene sequence: CDR1 MDHEN, CDR2 SYDVKM. V lost 6 bases to trimming and J lost 2 bases; unmatched junction nucleotides: 4. For the CDR3, the DNA is TGTGCCAGCAGCTTAGCGGGGGGAACCAAAAACATTCAGTACTTC. This codes for CASSLAGGTKNIQYF.

The chain couples TRBV10-3 to TRBJ2-5; D perhaps matches TRBD1 (7 bases). The CDR3 runs 17 residues. Germline CDR1 is ENHRY and CDR2 is SYGVKD. The V gene lost 2 bases and the J gene lost 3 bases, with 19 bases spanning the gap. The CDR3 coding sequence is TGTGCCATCAGTGAGCCTCACTTAGGGGGCGGGAAAGAGACCCAGTACTTC. Translating it yields CAISEPHLGGGKETQYF.

This rearrangement joins TRBV6-1 to TRBJ1-6, with 7 bases fitting TRBD1. Germline V gene sequence: CDR1 MNHNS, CDR2 SASEGT. Trimming at V came to 3 bases and at J to 7 bases, leaving 6 bases not matched to a gene. The CDR3 is 15 residues long. The CDR3 spells CASSDEAGGNSPLHF. The DNA for the CDR3 is TGTGCCAGCAGTGATGAGGCAGGGGGAAATTCACCCCTCCACTTT.

The rearrangement uses TRBV7-9 and TRBJ1-1; possible D gene TRBD1, 5 bases. The CDR3 totals 14 residues. V was trimmed by 6 bases and J by 0 bases, leaving 11 bases between them. From germline, CDR1 is SEHNR and CDR2 FQNEAQ (reference sequence). The CDR3 DNA reads TGTGCCAGCAGATGGGGCGGCTTGAACACTGAAGCTTTCTTT. Translating it yields CASRWGGLNTEAFF.

The rearrangement uses TRBV10-3 and TRBJ2-4, with 9 bases identical to TRBD2. Trimming cost V 8 bases and J 8 bases; bases outside gene matches: 7. In germline, CDR1 is ENHRY, CDR2 SYGVKD. The CDR3 loop spans 13 amino acids. The CDR3 region is CAIGGTSYDIQYF. As DNA, the CDR3 is TGTGCCATCGGCGGGACTAGCTACGACATTCAGTACTTC.

The rearrangement joins TRBV7-3 to TRBJ2-5; 7 nucleotides line up with TRBD2. The trim removed 3 bases at V and 5 bases at J, leaving 9 bases unmatched. CDR1 is SGHTA and CDR2 is FQGTGA in the germline V gene. CDR3 size: 15 residues. The CDR3 DNA reads as TGTGCCAGCAGCTTCGTCGGGACGGGGGGTGAGACCCAGTACTTC. Protein: CASSFVGTGGETQYF.

This sequence joins TRBV28 and TRBJ1-1, with a weak D call TRBD1 (6 bases). CDR1 MDHEN and CDR2 SYDVKM come from the germline V gene. This CDR3 contains 16 residues. Trimming shortened V by 3 bases and J by 3 bases, and 17 bases separated the two germline ends. The CDR3 region is CASSFSSGASHTEAFF. CDR3 coding DNA: TGTGCCAGCAGTTTCTCTTCAGGGGCTTCTCACACTGAAGCTTTCTTT.